This TCR beta chain appears in the sequencing data of a study of OX40 agonist ivuxolimab in advanced cancers. Findings and caveats of the study: CD8+ T cells showed, on average, more clonal expansion than CD4+ cells.

Using immunoSEQ multiplex PCR, the repertoire was profiled, and TCRdb retains in-frame clones only, with some absent. In the table there are about 68,000 clones, 75% to 85% of which are singletons. V was cut by 0 bases and J by 5 bases, with 4 bases left in between. CDR1 is SGHRS, CDR2 YFSETQ, per germline. The CDR3 length is 12 residues. Comment on this clone: Its specificity is not known.

The origin of this receptor is an adult with an advanced solid tumor such as melanoma, head and neck, liver or kidney cancer. This chain uses TRBV5-1 with TRBJ2-3; D gene uncertain. Source: CD4+ or CD8+ T cells sorted from blood, taken in a trial of the OX40 agonist ivuxolimab. The CDR3 protein is CASSLEGDTQYF. The CDR3 DNA reads as TGCGCCAGCAGCTTGGAGGGAGATACGCAGTATTTT.